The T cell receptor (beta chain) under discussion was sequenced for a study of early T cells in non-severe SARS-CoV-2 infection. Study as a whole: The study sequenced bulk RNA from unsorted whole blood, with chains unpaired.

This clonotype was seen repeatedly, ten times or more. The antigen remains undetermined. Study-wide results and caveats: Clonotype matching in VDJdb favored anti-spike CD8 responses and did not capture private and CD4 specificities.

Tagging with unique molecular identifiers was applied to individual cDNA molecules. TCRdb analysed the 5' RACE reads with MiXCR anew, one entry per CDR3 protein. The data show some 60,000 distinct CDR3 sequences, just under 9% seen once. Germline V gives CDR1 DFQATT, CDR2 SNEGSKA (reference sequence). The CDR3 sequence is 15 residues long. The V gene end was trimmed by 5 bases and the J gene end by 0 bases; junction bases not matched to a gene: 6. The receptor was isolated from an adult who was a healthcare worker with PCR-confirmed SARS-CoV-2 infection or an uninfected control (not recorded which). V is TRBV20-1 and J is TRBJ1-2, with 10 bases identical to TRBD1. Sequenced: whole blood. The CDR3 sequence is CSAHLGQGPNYGYTF. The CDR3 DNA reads TGCAGTGCTCATCTGGGACAGGGGCCTAACTATGGCTACACCTTC.